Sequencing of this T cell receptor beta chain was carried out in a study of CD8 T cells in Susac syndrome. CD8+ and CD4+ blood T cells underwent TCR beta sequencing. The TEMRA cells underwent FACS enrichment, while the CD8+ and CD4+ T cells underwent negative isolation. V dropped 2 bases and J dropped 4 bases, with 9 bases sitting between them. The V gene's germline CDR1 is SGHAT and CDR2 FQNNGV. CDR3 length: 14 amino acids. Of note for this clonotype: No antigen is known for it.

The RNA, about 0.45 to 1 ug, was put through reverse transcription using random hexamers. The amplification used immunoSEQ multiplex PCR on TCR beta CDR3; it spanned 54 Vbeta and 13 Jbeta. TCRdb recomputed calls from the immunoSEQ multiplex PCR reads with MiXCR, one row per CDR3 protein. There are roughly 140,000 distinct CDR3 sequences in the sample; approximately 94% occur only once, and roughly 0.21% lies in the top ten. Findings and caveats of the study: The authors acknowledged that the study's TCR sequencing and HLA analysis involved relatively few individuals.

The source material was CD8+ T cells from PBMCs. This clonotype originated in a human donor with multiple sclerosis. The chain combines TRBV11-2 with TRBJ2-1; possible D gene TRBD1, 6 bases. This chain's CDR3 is CASSLNRDYNEQFF. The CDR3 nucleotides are TGTGCCAGCAGCTTAAACAGGGATTACAATGAGCAGTTCTTC.